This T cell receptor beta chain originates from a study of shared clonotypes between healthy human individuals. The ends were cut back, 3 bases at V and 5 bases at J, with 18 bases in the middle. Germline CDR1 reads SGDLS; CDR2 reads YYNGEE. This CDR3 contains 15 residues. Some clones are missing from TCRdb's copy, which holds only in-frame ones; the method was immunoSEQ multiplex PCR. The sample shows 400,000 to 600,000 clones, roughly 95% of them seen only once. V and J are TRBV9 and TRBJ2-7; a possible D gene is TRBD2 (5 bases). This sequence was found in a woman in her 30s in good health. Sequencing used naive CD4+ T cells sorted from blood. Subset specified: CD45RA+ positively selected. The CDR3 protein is CASSATGGQLDEQYF. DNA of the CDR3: TGTGCCAGCAGCGCGACGGGCGGGCAGCTTGACGAGCAGTACTTC.